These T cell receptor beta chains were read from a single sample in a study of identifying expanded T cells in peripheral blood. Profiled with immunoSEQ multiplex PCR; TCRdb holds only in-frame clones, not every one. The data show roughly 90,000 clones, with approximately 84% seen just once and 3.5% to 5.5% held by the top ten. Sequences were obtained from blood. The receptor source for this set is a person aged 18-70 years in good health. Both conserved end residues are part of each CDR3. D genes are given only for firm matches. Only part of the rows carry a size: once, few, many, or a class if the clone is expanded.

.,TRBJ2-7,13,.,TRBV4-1,TGCGCCAGCAGCCACTCGGGACTCCCCGAGCAGTACTTC,CASSHSGLPEQYF
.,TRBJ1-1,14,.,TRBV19,TGTGCCAGTAGTTCGACTGCGGATACGACCCTAGCTTTCTTT,CASSSTADTTLAFF
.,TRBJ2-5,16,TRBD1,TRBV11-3,TGTGCCAGCAGCTTAGACGCGGACAGGGTCGGAGAGACCCAGTACTTC,CASSLDADRVGETQYF
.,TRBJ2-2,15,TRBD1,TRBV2,TGTGCCAGCAAGAGGGCAGGGGGCTTGACCGGGGAGCTGTTTTTT,CASKRAGGLTGELFF
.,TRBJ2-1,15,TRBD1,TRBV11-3,TGTGCCAGCACCTCGACAGGGGCAGAAATGAATGAGCAGTTCTTC,CASTSTGAEMNEQFF
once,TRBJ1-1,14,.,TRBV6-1,TGTGCCAGCGTGGCCGTTTACATGAACACTGAAGCTTTCTTT,CASVAVYMNTEAFF
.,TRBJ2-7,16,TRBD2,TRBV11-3,TGTGCCAGCAGCCAACTCCGACTAGCGGGGGCCTACGAGCAGTACTTC,CASSQLRLAGAYEQYF
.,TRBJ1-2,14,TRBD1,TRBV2,TGTGCCAGCAGCGCGACAGGGGGCGGCTATGGCTACACCTTC,CASSATGGGYGYTF
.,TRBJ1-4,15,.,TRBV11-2,TGTGCCAGCAGCGGTGTTAAGCGGGGTAATGAAAAACTGTTTTTT,CASSGVKRGNEKLFF
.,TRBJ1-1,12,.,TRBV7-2,TGTGCCAGCAGCTTATTGGGAACTGAAGCTTTCTTT,CASSLLGTEAFF
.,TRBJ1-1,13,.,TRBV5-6,TGTGCCAGCAGCTCCAGGGTGGGCACTGAAGCTTTCTTT,CASSSRVGTEAFF
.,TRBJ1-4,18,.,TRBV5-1,TGCGCCAGCAGCTCAGCACAGGGAGGGGTCGCAACTAATGAAAAACTGTTTTTT,CASSSAQGGVATNEKLFF
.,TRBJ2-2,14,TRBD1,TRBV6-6,TGTGCCAGCAATCGACAGGGGGCCGGCGGGGAGCTGTTTTTT,CASNRQGAGGELFF
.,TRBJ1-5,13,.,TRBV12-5,TGTGCTAGTGCCCAGGGGAGGGCTCGGCCCCAGCATTTT,CASAQGRARPQHF
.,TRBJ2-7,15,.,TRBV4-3,TGCGCCAGCAGCCAAGCGGATGACAGCTCCTACGAGCAGTACTTC,CASSQADDSSYEQYF
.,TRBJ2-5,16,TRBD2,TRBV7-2,TGTGCCAGCAGCTTAGTCCTAGCGGGGGGCCAGGGGACCCAGTACTTC,CASSLVLAGGQGTQYF
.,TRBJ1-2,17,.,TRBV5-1,TGCGCCAGCAGGTCCTCCCCCATAACGGCAGGAACCTATGGCTACACCTTC,CASRSSPITAGTYGYTF
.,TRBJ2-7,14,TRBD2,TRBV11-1,TGTGCCAGCAGCTTACGGTCCGGGAGGGACGAGCAGTACTTC,CASSLRSGRDEQYF
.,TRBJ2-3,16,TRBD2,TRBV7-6,TGTGCCAGCAGCGTGACCGGGACTAGCGGGGGCAATACGCAGTATTTT,CASSVTGTSGGNTQYF
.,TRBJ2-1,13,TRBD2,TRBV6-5,TGTGCCAGCAAACGGGGCGGGGGTTATGAGCAGTTCTTC,CASKRGGGYEQFF
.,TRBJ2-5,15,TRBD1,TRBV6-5,TGTGCCAGCAGTTCCGACAGGGGCTTTAGGGAGACCCAGTACTTC,CASSSDRGFRETQYF
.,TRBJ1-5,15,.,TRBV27,TGTGCCAGCAGTTCAAACAGGGTAGGGACTCAGCCCCAGCATTTT,CASSSNRVGTQPQHF
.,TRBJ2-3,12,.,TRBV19,TGTGCCAGTAGTTTCCGCACAGATACGCAGTATTTT,CASSFRTDTQYF
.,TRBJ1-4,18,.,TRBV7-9,TGTGCCAGCAGCTTAACCCTCGAGGCGAGTGCAACTAATGAAAAACTGTTTTTT,CASSLTLEASATNEKLFF
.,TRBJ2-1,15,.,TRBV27,TGTGCCAGCGGCCAACTGAGGTCGCCTAACAATGAGCAGTTCTTC,CASGQLRSPNNEQFF
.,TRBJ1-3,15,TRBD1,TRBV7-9,TGTGCCAGCAGCTTGGGACAGGGGCCTGGAAACACCATATATTTT,CASSLGQGPGNTIYF
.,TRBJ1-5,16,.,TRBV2,TGTGCCAGCAAATTTGGGGCCGCCCTAGCCAATCAGCCCCAGCATTTT,CASKFGAALANQPQHF
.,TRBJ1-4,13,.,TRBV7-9,TGTGCCAGCAGGGGGAGGACTAATGAAAAACTGTTTTTT,CASRGRTNEKLFF
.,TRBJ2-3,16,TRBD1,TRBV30,TGTGCCTGGAGTGTACGGACAGGATCCTTGGGAGATACGCAGTATTTT,CAWSVRTGSLGDTQYF
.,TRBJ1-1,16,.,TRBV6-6,TGTGCCAGCAGCCTTCCCGGGCCACTCACCCGCACTGAAGCTTTCTTT,CASSLPGPLTRTEAFF
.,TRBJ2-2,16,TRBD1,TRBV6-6,TGTGCCAGCAGTTACTTCAGGGGGCTGGGGCCCGGGGAGCTGTTTTTT,CASSYFRGLGPGELFF
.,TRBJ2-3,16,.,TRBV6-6,TGTGCCAGCAGTCCCATCGGGGCTACGAACACAGATACGCAGTATTTT,CASSPIGATNTDTQYF
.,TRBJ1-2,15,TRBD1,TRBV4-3,TGCGCCAGCAGCCAAGATCCGGGACAGGGTATCGGCTACACCTTC,CASSQDPGQGIGYTF
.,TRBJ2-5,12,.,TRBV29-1,TGCAGCGCTGTGGGACAAATAACGTCCCAGTACTTC,CSAVGQITSQYF
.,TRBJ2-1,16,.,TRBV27,TGTGCCAGCAGTTCCTCCCAAGGGGGAGCTTACAATGAGCAGTTCTTC,CASSSSQGGAYNEQFF
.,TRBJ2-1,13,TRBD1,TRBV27,TGTGCCTCGAACACAGGGGGACACAATGAGCAGTTCTTC,CASNTGGHNEQFF
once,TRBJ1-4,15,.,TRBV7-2,TGTGCCAGCAGCTTAGCCGGCACCTATAATGAAAAACTGTTTTTT,CASSLAGTYNEKLFF
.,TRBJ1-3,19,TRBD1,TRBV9,TGTGCCAGCAGCGCGACGACACAGGGGATGCTCACCTCTGGAAACACCATATATTTT,CASSATTQGMLTSGNTIYF
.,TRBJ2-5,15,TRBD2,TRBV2,TGTGCCAGCAGCCAGAGGCGGGGGGGCCTAGAGACCCAGTACTTC,CASSQRRGGLETQYF
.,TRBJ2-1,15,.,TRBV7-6,TGTGCCAGCAGGCGTACCCCCCAGGTGGGGAATGAGCAGTTCTTC,CASRRTPQVGNEQFF
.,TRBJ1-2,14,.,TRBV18,TGTGCCAGCTCACCAACCGACACAGCCTATGGCTACACCTTC,CASSPTDTAYGYTF
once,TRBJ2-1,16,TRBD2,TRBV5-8,TGTGCCAGCAGCTTGGGGCTAGCGGGGGGCATCGATGAGCAGTTCTTC,CASSLGLAGGIDEQFF
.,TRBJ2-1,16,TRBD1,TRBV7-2,TGTGCCAGCAGCCGGACAGGAGTTGAACTCTACAATGAGCAGTTCTTC,CASSRTGVELYNEQFF
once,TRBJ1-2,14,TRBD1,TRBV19,TGTGCCAGTAGTGCGACAGGGGGCGACTATGGCTACACCTTC,CASSATGGDYGYTF
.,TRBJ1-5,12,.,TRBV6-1,TGTGCCAGCAGTGATGAATGGCAGCCCCAGCATTTT,CASSDEWQPQHF
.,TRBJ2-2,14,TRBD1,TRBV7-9,TGTGCCACGAACAGACAGGGGGGCACCGGGGAGCTGTTTTTT,CATNRQGGTGELFF
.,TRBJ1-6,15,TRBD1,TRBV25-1,TGTGCCAGCAGCCCGGACAGGGGGCGAAATTCACCCCTCCACTTT,CASSPDRGRNSPLHF
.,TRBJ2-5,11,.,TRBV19,TGTGCCAGTTCCAACGGGGAGACCCAGTACTTC,CASSNGETQYF
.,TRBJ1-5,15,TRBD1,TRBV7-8,TGTGCCAGCAGCCTCAGGGGGTTTAGCAATCAGCCCCAGCATTTT,CASSLRGFSNQPQHF
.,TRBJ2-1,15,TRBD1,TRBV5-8,TGTGCCACTTTGAAGACAGGGGGCGTCTACAATGAGCAGTTCTTC,CATLKTGGVYNEQFF
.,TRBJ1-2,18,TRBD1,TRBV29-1,TGCAGCGTCCCTACGGTCCCTGGGACAGGGGGAGGTGGCTATGGCTACACCTTC,CSVPTVPGTGGGGYGYTF